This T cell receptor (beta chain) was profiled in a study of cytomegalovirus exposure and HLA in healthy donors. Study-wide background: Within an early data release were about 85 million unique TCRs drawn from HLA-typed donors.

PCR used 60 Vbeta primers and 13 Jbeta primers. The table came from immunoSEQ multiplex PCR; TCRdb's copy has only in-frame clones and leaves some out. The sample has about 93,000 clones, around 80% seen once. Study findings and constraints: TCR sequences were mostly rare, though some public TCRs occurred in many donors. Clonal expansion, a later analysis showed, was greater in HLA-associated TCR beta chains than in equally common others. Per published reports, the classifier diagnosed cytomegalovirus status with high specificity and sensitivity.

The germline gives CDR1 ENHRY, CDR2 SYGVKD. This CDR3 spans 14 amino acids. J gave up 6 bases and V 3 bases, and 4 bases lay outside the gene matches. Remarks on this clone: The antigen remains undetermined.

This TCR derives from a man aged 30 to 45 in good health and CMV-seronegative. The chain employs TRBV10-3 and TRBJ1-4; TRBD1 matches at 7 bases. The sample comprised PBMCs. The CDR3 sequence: CAISDRGRDEKLFF. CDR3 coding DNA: TGTGCCATCAGTGACAGGGGGAGAGATGAAAAACTGTTTTTT.